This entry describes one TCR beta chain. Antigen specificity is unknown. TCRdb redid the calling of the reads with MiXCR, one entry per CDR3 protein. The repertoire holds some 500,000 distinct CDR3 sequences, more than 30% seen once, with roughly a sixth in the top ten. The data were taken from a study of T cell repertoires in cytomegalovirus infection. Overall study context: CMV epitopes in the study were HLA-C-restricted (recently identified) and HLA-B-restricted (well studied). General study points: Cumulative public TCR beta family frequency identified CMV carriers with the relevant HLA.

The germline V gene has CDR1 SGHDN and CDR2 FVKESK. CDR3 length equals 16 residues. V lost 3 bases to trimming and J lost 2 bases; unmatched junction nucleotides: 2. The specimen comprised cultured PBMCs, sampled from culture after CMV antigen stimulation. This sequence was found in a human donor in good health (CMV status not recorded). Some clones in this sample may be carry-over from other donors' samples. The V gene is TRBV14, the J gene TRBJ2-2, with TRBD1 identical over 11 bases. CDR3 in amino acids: CASSQWTGGNTGELFF. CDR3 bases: TGTGCCAGCAGCCAGTGGACAGGGGGCAACACCGGGGAGCTGTTTTTT.